This entry lists 27 T cell receptor beta chains sequenced from one sample in a study of T cell repertoires in cytomegalovirus infection. TCRdb independently ran MiXCR on the reads; one entry per CDR3 protein. The sample yields hundreds of thousands of distinct CDR3 sequences, under 40% seen once. Input material: PBMCs. Receptor source: a human donor in good health (CMV status not recorded). Some clones in this sample may be carry-over from other donors' samples.

This chain's CDR3 is CASSQIEGQFVYTF. The CDR3 coding sequence is TGCGCCAGCAGCCAAATTGAAGGACAGTTTGTCTACACCTTC. The V and J genes are TRBV4-1 and TRBJ1-2, with D perhaps TRBD1 (6 bases). The CDR3 extends over 14 amino acids. V was clipped by 2 bases and J by 10 bases, with 17 bases between them. CDR1 and CDR2 (germline): MGHRA, YSYEKL.

As to this clonotype: The junction departs from germline at one end; a sequencing error may be responsible. The J gene is TRBJ1-6, the V gene TRBV27, with D hard to call. The CDR3 is made up of 14 amino acids. Germline CDR1 and CDR2: MNHEY and SMNVEV (reference sequence). This CDR3 is CASRFQVKNSPRHF. CDR3 bases: TGTGCCAGCAGGTTCCAGGTTAAAAATTCACCCCGCCACTTT.

The chain links TRBV25-1 to TRBJ2-1; the D is unclear. Germline lookup yields CDR1 MGHDK and CDR2 SYGVNS. The CDR3 extends over 15 amino acids. Deletions cut 1 base from V and 7 bases from J, with 14 bases between. The CDR3 region is CASSEWSSPSNEQFF. The DNA of the CDR3 is TGTGCCAGCAGTGAATGGTCCAGCCCTTCGAATGAGCAGTTCTTC.

In DNA, the CDR3 is TGTGCCAGCAGTGACAGCGCGACCCAGCATTTT. Translating it yields CASSDSATQHF. The V call is TRBV12-3 or TRBV12-4, the J call TRBJ1-5; a possible D gene is TRBD1 (5 bases). V lost 5 bases, J lost 11 bases, and 10 bases lay in between. CDR3 length equals 11 residues.

This clonotype was observed many times. The rearrangement uses TRBV7-9 and TRBJ2-5; 8 bases map to TRBD2. Germline CDR1 is SEHNR and CDR2 is FQNEAQ (reference sequence). This CDR3 contains 14 residues. The trim removed 5 bases at V and 4 bases at J, leaving 6 bases unmatched. CDR3 sequence reads: CASSPPGGLETQYF. The CDR3 nucleotides are TGTGCCAGCAGCCCTCCGGGGGGGCTAGAGACCCAGTACTTC.

The CDR3 DNA follows: TGTGCCAGCGGTGGGAACTGGGGGGCCGAGCAGTACTTC. Translation: CASGGNWGAEQYF. The V gene is TRBV2, the J gene TRBJ2-7; perhaps D is TRBD1 or TRBD2 (6 bases each). CDR3 length equals 13 residues. V dropped 8 bases and J dropped 6 bases, with 17 bases sitting between them. Germline V CDR1 and CDR2: SNHLY, FYNNEI. The full variable domain, rest sourced from reference TRBV2 and TRBJ2-7, is EPEVTQTPSHQVTQMGQEVILRCVPISNHLYFYWYRQILGQKVEFLVSFYNNEISEKSEIFDDQFSVERPDGSNFTLKIRSTKLEDSAMYFCASGGNWGAEQYFGPGTRLTVT.

The genes are TRBV7-8 and TRBJ2-1, with 7 bases matching TRBD2. Germline V gives CDR1 SGHVS, CDR2 FQNEAQ. With V trimmed by 5 bases and J by 4 bases, 11 bases remained unmatched. The CDR3 has 16 residues. CDR3 in DNA: TGTGCCAGCAGCCAGAACCCGCCAGCGGGATACAATGAGCAGTTCTTC. It codes for CASSQNPPAGYNEQFF.

This clonotype has a count of ten or more. This chain uses TRBV7-8 with TRBJ2-5, with 7 bases fitting TRBD2. Germline V lookup: CDR1 SGHVS, CDR2 FQNEAQ. With V trimmed by 5 bases and J by 3 bases, 6 bases remained unmatched. This CDR3 contains 14 residues. DNA of the CDR3: TGTGCCAGCAGCGTCACCGGGACTAAAGAGACCCAGTACTTC. The encoded protein is CASSVTGTKETQYF.

This clonotype was found a few times. This sequence joins TRBV4-3 and TRBJ1-4; D is perhaps TRBD1 (6 bases). The germline V gene has CDR1 LGHNA and CDR2 YSLEER. V was pared by 0 bases and J by 4 bases, with 12 bases between. CDR3 length: 16 amino acids. CDR3 sequence reads: CASSQDGGGNNEKLFF. The CDR3 bases are TGCGCCAGCAGCCAAGACGGAGGGGGGAATAATGAAAAACTGTTTTTT.

This clonotype was observed a few times. The chain employs TRBV27 and TRBJ2-7; D gene uncertain. V was pared by 2 bases and J by 3 bases, with 11 bases between. This CDR3 has 14 amino acids. Germline CDR1 is MNHEY and CDR2 is SMNVEV (reference sequence). The CDR3 DNA sequence: TGTGCCAGCAGTTTAATCTACCCCTACTACGAGCAGTACTTC. The encoded protein is CASSLIYPYYEQYF.

This clonotype was observed a handful of times. The V gene is TRBV3-1, the J gene TRBJ2-7; tentatively, D is TRBD1 or TRBD2 (5 bases each). Germline CDR1 and CDR2: LGHDT and YNNKEL (reference sequence). Trimming took 2 bases from V and 2 from J, leaving 10 bases between them. The CDR3 sequence is 14 residues long. The DNA of the CDR3 is TGTGCCAGCAGCCAAAGGGACGGGCCCTACGAGCAGTACTTC. This sequence encodes CASSQRDGPYEQYF.

The chain couples TRBV6-1 to TRBJ1-2; a weak D match, TRBD1 (6 bases). The germline V and J ends were trimmed by 2 bases and 1 base, with 11 bases remaining between them. Germline V gene lookup returns CDR1 MNHNS and CDR2 SASEGT. This CDR3 has 15 residues. CDR3 residues: CASSEMGANNYGYTF. The CDR3 DNA reads as TGTGCCAGCAGTGAAATGGGGGCGAATAACTATGGCTACACCTTC.

In the case of this clonotype: It is likely a read error, because the conserved phenylalanine at the end of the CDR3 is missing. The chain links TRBV20-1 to TRBJ2-5; 7 bases map to TRBD2. Germline V gene sequence: CDR1 DFQATT, CDR2 SNEGSKA (reference sequence). Trimming at V came to 7 bases and at J to 5 bases, leaving 16 bases not matched to a gene. The CDR3 is 15 residues long. In DNA form, the CDR3 reads TGCAGTGTTAACCGGGAGGCGTCAGGAGGGGAGACCCAGTACTTA. It specifies CSVNREASGGETQYL.

V usage is TRBV9 and J usage is TRBJ1-4, with TRBD1 matching 7 bases. CDR1 SGDLS and CDR2 YYNGEE come from the germline V gene. CDR3 length: 17 residues. The J segment lost 0 bases and the V segment lost 0 bases, leaving 5 bases of the junction unmatched. The CDR3 DNA reads TGTGCCAGCAGCGTAGAGGGGGACAGCGCAACTAATGAAAAACTGTTTTTT. This encodes CASSVEGDSATNEKLFF. Together with reference TRBV9 and TRBJ1-4, the CDR3 gives the full variable domain: DSGVTQTPKHLITATGQRVTLRCSPRSGDLSVYWYQQSLDQGLQFLIQYYNGEERAKGNILERFSAQQFPDLHSELNLSSLELGDSALYFCASSVEGDSATNEKLFFGSGTQLSVL.

This rearrangement joins TRBV25-1 to TRBJ1-6; D remains unclear. V was pared by 6 bases and J by 5 bases, with 20 bases between. Per the germline V gene, CDR1 is MGHDK and CDR2 is SYGVNS. This CDR3 is built from 17 residues. CDR3 in amino acids: CASSPPIGLSHNSPLHF. The CDR3 coding sequence is TGTGCCAGCAGCCCACCGATCGGCCTGAGCCATAATTCACCCCTCCACTTT.

This clonotype has more than one count but fewer than ten. The chain combines TRBV6-1 with TRBJ1-2, with D maybe TRBD1 (6 bases). The CDR3 is 15 residues long. From germline, CDR1 is MNHNS and CDR2 SASEGT. V lost 2 bases to trimming and J lost 0 bases, with 10 bases between them. The CDR3 reads CASSETRTANYGYTF. The CDR3 DNA follows: TGTGCCAGCAGTGAAACCCGGACAGCTAACTATGGCTACACCTTC.

The V and J genes are TRBV19 and TRBJ2-1; D may be TRBD1 or TRBD2 (5 bases each). Germline lookup yields CDR1 LNHDA and CDR2 SQIVND (reference sequence). V dropped 6 bases and J dropped 8 bases, with 14 bases sitting between them. The CDR3 consists of 13 residues. Here the CDR3 reads CASRGTRLYEQFF. The CDR3 DNA follows: TGTGCCAGTAGAGGGACGAGGTTGTATGAGCAGTTCTTC.

This clonotype has more than one count but fewer than ten. This chain links TRBV6-2 or TRBV6-3 with TRBJ2-7; D is ambiguous. In germline, CDR1 is MNHEY, CDR2 SVGEGT. V shed 6 bases and J shed 1 base, with 28 bases lying between them. The CDR3 loop spans 19 amino acids. CDR3: CASSLTLPLTWGSSYEQYF. CDR3 nucleotides: TGTGCCAGCAGCCTCACCCTCCCTCTGACGTGGGGTTCTTCCTACGAGCAGTACTTC.

This clonotype was picked up a small number of times. The V gene is TRBV2, the J gene TRBJ2-2, with D possibly matching TRBD1 (6 bases). V lost 7 bases, J lost 0 bases, and 12 bases lay in between. Per the germline V gene, CDR1 is SNHLY and CDR2 is FYNNEI. This CDR3 has 15 amino acids. The CDR3 spells CASIRDRSNTGELFF. In DNA, the CDR3 is TGTGCCAGCATCCGAGACAGGTCGAACACCGGGGAGCTGTTTTTT.

This clonotype was seen only a few times. This chain joins TRBV7-9 and TRBJ1-4; perhaps TRBD1 as D (5 bases). V was pared by 3 bases and J by 4 bases, with 12 bases between. The CDR3 has 15 residues. Germline values: CDR1 SEHNR, CDR2 FQNEAQ (reference sequence). The CDR3 nucleotides are TGTGCCAGCAGCTTGGATAGGGGAGTTAATGAAAAACTGTTTTTT. Translating gives CASSLDRGVNEKLFF.

This clonotype was counted a few times. The chain employs TRBV12-3 or TRBV12-4 and TRBJ1-5; 9 bases line up with TRBD1. CDR3 length equals 17 residues. Trimming took 1 base from V and 2 from J; bases not matched to a gene: 6. CDR3 protein: CASSLGTGEVGNQPQHF. The CDR3 DNA sequence: TGTGCCAGCAGTTTAGGGACAGGGGAGGTGGGCAATCAGCCCCAGCATTTT.

There are a few counts of this clonotype. The chain carries TRBV6-1 and TRBJ1-2, with D maybe TRBD1 (6 bases). Germline CDR1 is MNHNS and CDR2 is SASEGT. The CDR3 spans 11 residues. The V end was cut by 7 bases, the J end by 4 bases, with 7 bases between. The CDR3 here is CASTRGYGYTF. The CDR3 DNA is TGTGCCAGCACCAGGGGCTATGGCTACACCTTC.

The V and J genes are TRBV5-1 and TRBJ1-1; D gene ambiguous. V was shortened by 4 bases and J by 0 bases, with 7 bases between the two germline ends. The CDR3 is 13 amino acids. Germline-derived CDR1 and CDR2 are SGHRS and YFSETQ. CDR3 DNA sequence: TGCGCCAGCAGCGGAAAATTGAACACTGAAGCTTTCTTT. Encoded protein: CASSGKLNTEAFF.

This clonotype was seen a handful of times. This rearrangement joins TRBV12-3 or TRBV12-4 to TRBJ1-3; D not resolved. Between the trimmed V and J ends, which lost 6 bases and 3 bases, there was a span of 12 bases. The CDR3 is 14 residues long. The CDR3: CASSSGIHGNTIYF. CDR3 coding DNA: TGTGCCAGCAGCTCCGGGATTCATGGAAACACCATATATTTT.

V usage is TRBV3-1 and J usage is TRBJ2-7; 10 bases fit TRBD1. The ends lost 5 bases at V and 6 bases at J; junction bases unmatched: 7. Germline V gene lookup returns CDR1 LGHDT and CDR2 YNNKEL (reference sequence). The CDR3 loop spans 14 amino acids. This CDR3 reads CASSSRQGAGEQYF. CDR3 nucleotides: TGTGCCAGCAGCTCAAGACAGGGGGCTGGCGAGCAGTACTTC.

A word on this clonotype: The CDR3 does not end in the conserved phenylalanine or tryptophan, so this is likely a read error. The chain joins TRBV7-2 to TRBJ2-1; 8 nucleotides line up with TRBD2. The V gene end was trimmed by 1 base and the J gene end by 9 bases; junction bases not matched to a gene: 8. This CDR3 is built from 15 residues. CDR1 and CDR2 (germline): SGHTA, FQGNSA. The CDR3 is CASSLVGGLGGEQFL. CDR3 nucleotide sequence: TGTGCCAGCAGCTTAGTAGGGGGACTAGGGGGTGAGCAGTTCTTA.

This clonotype has a handful of counts. This rearrangement joins TRBV15 to TRBJ1-1; no firm D call. The germline V and J ends were trimmed by 0 bases and 0 bases, with 5 bases remaining between them. Germline assignment: CDR1 LNHNV and CDR2 YYDKDF (reference sequence). CDR3 length: 14 residues. The CDR3 protein is CATSRDMVNTEAFF. The DNA for the CDR3 is TGTGCCACCAGCAGAGATATGGTGAACACTGAAGCTTTCTTT.